The TCR beta chain described here comes from a study of cytomegalovirus exposure and HLA in healthy donors. General observations from the study: Common viral pathogens (according to a later analysis) appeared linked to several of the most significant clusters. In a later analysis, TCR beta V- and J-gene trimming was associated with a missense DCLRE1C variant. Across donors, presence/absence analyses took sequencing depth to be roughly uniform.

Concerning this clone: Its specificity is unknown.

13 Jbeta primers and 60 Vbeta primers were used for the PCR. Authors' data handling: The count from a later analysis was tens of millions of unique TCR beta chains, some 10 million of them shared. Method: immunoSEQ multiplex PCR; TCRdb's copy keeps in-frame clones and lacks some. V and J calls and clone size follow that table, whereas D and trimming were derived from the DNA. The profile shows over 150,000 clones, 80% of them singletons. The CDR3 consists of 19 residues. Germline values: CDR1 MGHRA, CDR2 YSYEKL. The trim removed 3 bases at V and 0 bases at J, leaving 14 bases unmatched. The source material was PBMCs. V and J are TRBV4-1 and TRBJ2-1; 7 positions agree with TRBD2. This receptor was obtained from a human donor in good health. The CDR3 sequence is CASSQPSGPEESSYNEQFF. CDR3 DNA: TGCGCCAGCAGCCAGCCTAGCGGTCCTGAGGAGAGCTCCTACAATGAGCAGTTCTTC.